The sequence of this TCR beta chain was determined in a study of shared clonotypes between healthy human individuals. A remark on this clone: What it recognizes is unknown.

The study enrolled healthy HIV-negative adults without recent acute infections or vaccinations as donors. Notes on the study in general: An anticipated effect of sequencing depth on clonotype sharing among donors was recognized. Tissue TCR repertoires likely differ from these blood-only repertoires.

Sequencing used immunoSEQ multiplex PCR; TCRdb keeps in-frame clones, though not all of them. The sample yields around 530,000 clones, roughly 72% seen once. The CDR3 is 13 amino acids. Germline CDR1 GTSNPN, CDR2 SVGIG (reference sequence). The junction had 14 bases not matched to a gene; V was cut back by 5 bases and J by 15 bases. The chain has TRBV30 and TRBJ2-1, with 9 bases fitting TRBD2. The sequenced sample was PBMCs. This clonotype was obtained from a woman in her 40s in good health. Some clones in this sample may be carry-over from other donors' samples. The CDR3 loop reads CAWSAGGPIVRFF. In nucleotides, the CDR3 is TGTGCCTGGTCCGCGGGAGGGCCTATTGTCAGGTTCTTC.